The T cell receptor beta chain described here comes from a study of cytomegalovirus exposure and HLA in healthy donors. Nominally healthy donors provided the samples, though records likely missed some immune exposures. The V gene lost 1 base and the J gene lost 3 bases, with 6 bases spanning the gap. Germline V gene sequence: CDR1 KGHSH, CDR2 LQKENI. This CDR3 comprises 13 residues. Findings and limits, study-wide: In a later analysis, TCR association rates varied by HLA locus: DRB1 most, HLA-C fewest.

The PCR ran on 60 Vbeta and 13 Jbeta primers. Repertoires were generated with immunoSEQ multiplex PCR, while TCRdb's copy carries only in-frame clones and drops some. The table has 180,000 or so clones, 78% seen once. Remarks on this clone: Its antigen remains unidentified.

The source of this sequence is a female donor in good health and CMV-seronegative. The J gene is TRBJ2-5, the V gene TRBV18; tentatively, D is TRBD2 (5 bases). The sequencing input was PBMCs. CDR3 in amino acids: CASSPQREETQYF. CDR3 nucleotide sequence: TGTGCCAGCTCACCACAGAGGGAAGAGACCCAGTACTTC.